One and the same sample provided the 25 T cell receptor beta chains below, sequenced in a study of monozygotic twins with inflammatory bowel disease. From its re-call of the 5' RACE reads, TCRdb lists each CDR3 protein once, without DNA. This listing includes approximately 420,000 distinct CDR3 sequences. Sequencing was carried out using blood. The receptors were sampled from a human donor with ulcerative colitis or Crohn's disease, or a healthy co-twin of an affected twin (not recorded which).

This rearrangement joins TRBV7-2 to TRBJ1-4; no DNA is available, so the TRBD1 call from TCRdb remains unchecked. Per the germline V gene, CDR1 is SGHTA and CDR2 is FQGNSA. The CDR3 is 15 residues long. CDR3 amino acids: CASSLASGGYEKLFF.

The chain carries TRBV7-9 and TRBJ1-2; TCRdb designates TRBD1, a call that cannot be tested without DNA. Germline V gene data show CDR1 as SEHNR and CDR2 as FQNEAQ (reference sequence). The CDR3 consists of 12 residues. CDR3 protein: CAIPRGDYGYTF.

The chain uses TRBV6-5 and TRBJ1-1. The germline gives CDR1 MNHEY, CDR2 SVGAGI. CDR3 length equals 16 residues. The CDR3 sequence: CASSYSTTMLNTEAFF.

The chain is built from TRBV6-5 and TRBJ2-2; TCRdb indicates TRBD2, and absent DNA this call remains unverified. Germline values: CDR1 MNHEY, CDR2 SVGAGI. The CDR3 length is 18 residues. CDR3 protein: CASSYRVVAGVNTGELFF.

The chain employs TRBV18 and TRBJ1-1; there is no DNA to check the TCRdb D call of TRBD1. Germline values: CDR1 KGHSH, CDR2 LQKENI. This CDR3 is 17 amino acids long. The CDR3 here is CASSPPQTGGRQTEAFF. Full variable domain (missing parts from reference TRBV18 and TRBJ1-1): NAGVMQNPRHLVRRRGQEARLRCSPMKGHSHVYWYRQLPEEGLKFMVYLQKENIIDESGMPKERFSAEFPKEGPSILRIQQVVRGDSAAYFCASSPPQTGGRQTEAFFGQGTRLTVV.

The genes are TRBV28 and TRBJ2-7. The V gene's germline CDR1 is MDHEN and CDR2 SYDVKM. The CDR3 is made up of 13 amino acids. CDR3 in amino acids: CASSLGMSYEQYF.

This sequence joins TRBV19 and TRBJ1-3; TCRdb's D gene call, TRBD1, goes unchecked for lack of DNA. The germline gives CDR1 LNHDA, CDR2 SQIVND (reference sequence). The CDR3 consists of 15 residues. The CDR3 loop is CASSPRTVSGNTIYF.

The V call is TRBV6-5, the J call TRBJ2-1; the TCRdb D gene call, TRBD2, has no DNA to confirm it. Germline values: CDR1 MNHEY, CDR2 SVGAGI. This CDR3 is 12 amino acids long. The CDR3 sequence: CASSYSGAEQFF.

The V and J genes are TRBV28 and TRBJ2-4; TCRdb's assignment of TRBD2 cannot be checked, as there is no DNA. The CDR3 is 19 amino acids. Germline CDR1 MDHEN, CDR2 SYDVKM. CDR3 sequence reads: CASRRTGTSGFVAKNIQYF. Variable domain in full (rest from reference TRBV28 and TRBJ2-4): DVKVTQSSRYLVKRTGEKVFLECVQDMDHENMFWYRQDPGLGLRLIYFSYDVKMKEKGDIPEGYSVSREKKERFSLILESASTNQTSMYLCASRRTGTSGFVAKNIQYFGAGTRLSVL.

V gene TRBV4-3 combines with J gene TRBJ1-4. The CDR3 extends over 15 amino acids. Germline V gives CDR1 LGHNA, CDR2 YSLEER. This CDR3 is CASSRDLLSNEKLFF.

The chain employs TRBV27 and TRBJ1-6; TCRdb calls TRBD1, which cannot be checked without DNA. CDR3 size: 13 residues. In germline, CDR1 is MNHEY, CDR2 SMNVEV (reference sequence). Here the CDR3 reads CASSRGGDSPLHF.

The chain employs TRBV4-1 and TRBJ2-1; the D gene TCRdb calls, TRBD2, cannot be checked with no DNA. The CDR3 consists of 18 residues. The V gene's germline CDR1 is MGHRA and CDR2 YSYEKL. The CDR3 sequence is CASSPPPSRPGPYNEQFF.

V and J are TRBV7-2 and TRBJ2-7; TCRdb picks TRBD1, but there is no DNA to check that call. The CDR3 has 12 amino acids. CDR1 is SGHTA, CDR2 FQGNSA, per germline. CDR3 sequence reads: CASSFVGGQQYF.

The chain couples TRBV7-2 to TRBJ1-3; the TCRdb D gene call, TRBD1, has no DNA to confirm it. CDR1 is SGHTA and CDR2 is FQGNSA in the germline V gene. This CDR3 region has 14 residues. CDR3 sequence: CASSPSAVGNTIYF.

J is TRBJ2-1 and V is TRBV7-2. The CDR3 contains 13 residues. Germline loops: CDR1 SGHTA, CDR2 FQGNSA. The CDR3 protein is CASSLEVRVRQFF.

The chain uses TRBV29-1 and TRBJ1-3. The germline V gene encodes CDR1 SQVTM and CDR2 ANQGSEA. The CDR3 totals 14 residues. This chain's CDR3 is CSVEYMNSGNTIYF.

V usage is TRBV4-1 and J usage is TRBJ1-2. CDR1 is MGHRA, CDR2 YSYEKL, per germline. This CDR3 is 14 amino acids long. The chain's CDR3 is CASSHSSKRYGYTF.

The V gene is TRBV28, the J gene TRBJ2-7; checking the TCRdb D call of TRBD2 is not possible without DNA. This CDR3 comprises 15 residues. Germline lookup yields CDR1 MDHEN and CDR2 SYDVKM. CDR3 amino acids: CASSLASGRPYEQYF.

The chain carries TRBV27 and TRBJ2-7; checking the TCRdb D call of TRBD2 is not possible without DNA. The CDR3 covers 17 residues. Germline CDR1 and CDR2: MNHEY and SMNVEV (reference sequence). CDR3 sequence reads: CASSLNDIGLAGHEQYF.

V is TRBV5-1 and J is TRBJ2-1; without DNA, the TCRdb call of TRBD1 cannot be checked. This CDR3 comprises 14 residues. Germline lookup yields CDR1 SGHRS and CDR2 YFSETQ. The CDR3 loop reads CASSFPDRGHEQFF.

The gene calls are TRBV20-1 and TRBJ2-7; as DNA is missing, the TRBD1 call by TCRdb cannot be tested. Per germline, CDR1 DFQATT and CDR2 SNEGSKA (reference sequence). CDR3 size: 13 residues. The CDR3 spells CSARKGVGLGQYF.

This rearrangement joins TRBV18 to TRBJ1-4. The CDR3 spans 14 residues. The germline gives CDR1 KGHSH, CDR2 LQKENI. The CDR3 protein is CASSPPGRGEKLFF.

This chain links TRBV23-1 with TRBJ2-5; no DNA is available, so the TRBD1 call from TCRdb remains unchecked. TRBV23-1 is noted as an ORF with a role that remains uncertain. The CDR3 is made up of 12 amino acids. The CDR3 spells CAAQGVKETQYF.

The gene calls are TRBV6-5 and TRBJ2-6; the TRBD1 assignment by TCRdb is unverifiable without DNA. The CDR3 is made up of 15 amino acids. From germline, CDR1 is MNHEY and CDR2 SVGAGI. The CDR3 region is CASSYIRGGANVLTF.

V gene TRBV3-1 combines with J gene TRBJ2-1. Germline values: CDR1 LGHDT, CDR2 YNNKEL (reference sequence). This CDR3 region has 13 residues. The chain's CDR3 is CASSQLGYNEQFF.